The next 31 T cell receptor beta chains were all read from a single sample in a study of cytomegalovirus exposure and HLA in healthy donors. Profiling relied on immunoSEQ multiplex PCR, and the TCRdb table lists in-frame clones only, not all of them. Among roughly 100,000 clones listed, 70% to 90% were seen once. Sample: PBMCs. Receptor source: a young woman in good health and CMV-seropositive.

CDR3 region: CASRAGGYNEQFF. CDR3 in DNA: TGTGCCAGCAGGGCGGGGGGCTACAATGAGCAGTTCTTC. The chain carries TRBV6-6 and TRBJ2-1, with TRBD2 matching 8 bases. Germline CDR1 reads MNHNY; CDR2 reads SVGAGI (reference sequence). V lost 6 bases to trimming and J lost 3 bases; unmatched junction nucleotides: 1. This CDR3 contains 13 residues.

This clone was seen a few times. V usage is TRBV9 and J usage is TRBJ2-3, with D perhaps TRBD2 (5 bases). V was trimmed by 4 bases and J by 0 bases, leaving 24 bases between them. Per the germline V gene, CDR1 is SGDLS and CDR2 is YYNGEE. The CDR3 contains 19 residues. CDR3: CASSPRRVASTSSTDTQYF. The CDR3 DNA follows: TGTGCCAGCAGCCCGAGGCGGGTAGCTAGCACGTCTAGCACAGATACGCAGTATTTT.

V gene TRBV19 combines with J gene TRBJ1-1; maybe TRBD1 (6 bases). The CDR3 consists of 16 residues. Trimming removed 1 base at V and 4 bases at J, with 16 bases between. CDR1 and CDR2 from the germline V gene are LNHDA and SQIVND (reference sequence). In DNA, the CDR3 is TGTGCCAGTAGTATAGGGTGGCGGGGGCGCGGCACTGAAGCTTTCTTT. Its translation is CASSIGWRGRGTEAFF.

The chain carries TRBV6-5 and TRBJ2-7; D gene ambiguous. Germline CDR1 is MNHEY and CDR2 is SVGAGI. Deletions cut 3 bases from V and 0 bases from J, with 9 bases between. This CDR3 spans 14 amino acids. CDR3 region: CASSYTRISYEQYF. DNA for the CDR3: TGTGCCAGCAGTTATACCAGGATCTCCTACGAGCAGTACTTC.

This chain uses TRBV2 with TRBJ1-5, with D possibly matching TRBD1 (6 bases). CDR3 length equals 14 residues. The germline V gene has CDR1 SNHLY and CDR2 FYNNEI. Deletions cut 5 bases from V and 1 base from J, with 9 bases between. Here the CDR3 DNA reads TGTGCCAGCAGTCCGACAGGAAGCAATCAGCCCCAGCATTTT. This gives the protein CASSPTGSNQPQHF. Filled out from reference TRBV2 and TRBJ1-5, the complete variable domain reads EPEVTQTPSHQVTQMGQEVILRCVPISNHLYFYWYRQILGQKVEFLVSFYNNEISEKSEIFDDQFSVERPDGSNFTLKIRSTKLEDSAMYFCASSPTGSNQPQHFGDGTRLSIL.

This chain links TRBV5-1 with TRBJ1-3, with a tentative D call TRBD1 (6 bases). Deletions cut 2 bases from V and 2 bases from J, with 11 bases between. CDR3 length: 15 amino acids. Germline V gives CDR1 SGHRS, CDR2 YFSETQ. CDR3 nucleotide sequence: TGCGCCAGCAGCTTACAGGGATACGCTGGAAACACCATATATTTT. The encoded protein is CASSLQGYAGNTIYF.

The genes are TRBV7-2 and TRBJ2-1; TRBD2 matches 11 bases. Germline lookup yields CDR1 SGHTA and CDR2 FQGNSA. Germline trimming cut 5 bases from V and 15 bases from J; bases unmatched to any gene: 15. The length of the CDR3 is 15 residues. The CDR3 DNA follows: TGTGCCAGCAGCACAGACCCGGGACTAGCGGACGCGGTGTTCTTC. As protein: CASSTDPGLADAVFF.

The chain combines TRBV9 with TRBJ2-5, with 10 bases fitting TRBD2. Germline trimming cut 3 bases from V and 2 bases from J; bases unmatched to any gene: 4. The CDR3 sequence is 15 residues long. CDR1 is SGDLS, CDR2 YYNGEE, per germline. CDR3 amino acids: CASSAGLAEQETQYF. DNA for the CDR3: TGTGCCAGCAGCGCTGGACTAGCGGAACAAGAGACCCAGTACTTC.

V is TRBV6-5 and J is TRBJ2-7, with a tentative D call TRBD1 (5 bases). Between the trimmed V and J ends, which lost 5 bases and 5 bases, there was a span of 16 bases. Germline V gene data show CDR1 as MNHEY and CDR2 as SVGAGI. This CDR3 has 14 amino acids. The CDR3 DNA reads as TGTGCCAGCAGTCACCTCCAGGGAATCCACGAGCAGTACTTC. This codes for CASSHLQGIHEQYF.

The chain combines TRBV7-3 with TRBJ1-5; D gene unclear. Trimming pared 6 bases from V and 3 bases from J, leaving 9 bases between. Germline V lookup: CDR1 SGHTA, CDR2 FQGTGA. This CDR3 region has 13 residues. The CDR3: CASSTEPNQPQHF. The CDR3 coding sequence is TGTGCCAGCAGTACAGAGCCCAATCAGCCCCAGCATTTT.

The J gene is TRBJ2-5, the V gene TRBV6-1; D gene ambiguous. The CDR3 consists of 15 residues. The V end was cut by 0 bases, the J end by 5 bases, with 13 bases between. The germline V gene encodes CDR1 MNHNS and CDR2 SASEGT. The CDR3 loop reads CASSEALGASETQYF. In DNA form, the CDR3 reads TGTGCCAGCAGTGAAGCGCTCGGTGCTTCCGAGACCCAGTACTTC.

This clone has just one count. The V gene is TRBV6-1, the J gene TRBJ1-6, with unresolved D. The germline gives CDR1 MNHNS, CDR2 SASEGT. Trimming took 1 base from V and 5 from J, leaving 9 bases between them. The length of the CDR3 is 15 residues. The CDR3 DNA is TGTGCCAGCAGTGAAGTCGCCTCTAATAATTCACCCCTCCACTTT. This encodes CASSEVASNNSPLHF.

The V call is TRBV11-3, the J call TRBJ1-2; D perhaps matches TRBD1 (6 bases). The germline V gene encodes CDR1 SGHNT and CDR2 YENEEA. The CDR3 consists of 13 residues. V lost 5 bases and J 8 bases, leaving 15 bases between the germline ends. The CDR3 region is CASSLRTAVGYTF. The CDR3 nucleotides read TGTGCCAGCAGCCTTAGGACAGCGGTAGGCTACACCTTC.

The J gene is TRBJ1-1, the V gene TRBV28; no reliable D call. The CDR3 is made up of 15 amino acids. Trimming pared 8 bases from V and 3 bases from J, leaving 19 bases between. In germline, CDR1 is MDHEN, CDR2 SYDVKM. CDR3 region: CASPDTRAKDTEAFF. The CDR3 DNA follows: TGTGCCAGCCCTGACACTAGGGCGAAAGACACTGAAGCTTTCTTT. Full variable domain (outside the CDR3, taken from reference TRBV28 and TRBJ1-1): DVKVTQSSRYLVKRTGEKVFLECVQDMDHENMFWYRQDPGLGLRLIYFSYDVKMKEKGDIPEGYSVSREKKERFSLILESASTNQTSMYLCASPDTRAKDTEAFFGQGTRLTVV.

This clone was observed once. The CDR3 is CASSMGAGVGNEQFF. The DNA of the CDR3 is TGTGCCAGCAGCATGGGGGCGGGAGTGGGGAATGAGCAGTTCTTC. This rearrangement joins TRBV7-3 to TRBJ2-1; TRBD2 might be the D (7 bases). The germline V and J ends were trimmed by 5 bases and 7 bases, with 18 bases remaining between them. The germline CDR1 and CDR2 sequences are SGHTA and FQGTGA. The CDR3 runs to 15 residues.

The rearrangement uses TRBV7-9 and TRBJ1-1; D may be TRBD1 (6 bases). Trimming took off 6 bases at V and 2 bases at J, with 16 bases between the two ends. Germline loops: CDR1 SEHNR, CDR2 FQNEAQ (reference sequence). This CDR3 comprises 15 residues. The CDR3: CASRPRTDLNTEAFF. Here the CDR3 DNA reads TGTGCCAGCAGACCTCGGACAGATTTAAACACTGAAGCTTTCTTT.

This chain joins TRBV9 and TRBJ2-5, with TRBD1 matching over 7 bases. V was clipped by 4 bases and J by 2 bases; unmatched bases: 8. The CDR3 spans 15 residues. The germline gives CDR1 SGDLS, CDR2 YYNGEE. The CDR3 spells CASSTGTVLQETQYF. CDR3 nucleotide sequence: TGTGCCAGCAGCACGGGGACAGTTCTTCAAGAGACCCAGTACTTC.

The chain combines TRBV5-8 with TRBJ2-7; 7 bases are shared with TRBD1. CDR1 is SGHTS and CDR2 is YDEGEE in the germline V gene. The junction had 15 bases not matched to a gene; V was cut back by 4 bases and J by 2 bases. This CDR3 is 17 amino acids long. In DNA form, the CDR3 reads TGTGCCAGCAGCCGCGACACCGGGACAGAAGTCCCCTACGAGCAGTACTTC. This codes for CASSRDTGTEVPYEQYF.

The CDR3 is CASSESTEGVLSEQYF. The CDR3 DNA sequence: TGCGCCAGCAGTGAGTCGACCGAGGGGGTGCTCTCCGAGCAGTACTTC. The chain recombines TRBV10-2 with TRBJ2-7; D may be TRBD1 (6 bases). CDR1 and CDR2 (germline): WSHSY, SAAADI. This CDR3 is built from 16 residues. Trimming shortened V by 0 bases and J by 6 bases, and 18 bases separated the two germline ends.

This chain joins TRBV11-2 and TRBJ1-5; 10 bases align to TRBD1. J was trimmed by 4 bases and V by 1 base; bases with no gene match: 1. Germline V lookup: CDR1 SGHAT, CDR2 FQNNGV. The CDR3 covers 15 residues. Here the CDR3 DNA reads TGTGCCAGCAGCTTAGGGACAGGGGGGAATCAGCCCCAGCATTTT. Encoded protein: CASSLGTGGNQPQHF.

The chain has TRBV28 and TRBJ2-1, with TRBD1 identical over 8 bases. CDR1 is MDHEN and CDR2 is SYDVKM in the germline V gene. The junction had 5 bases not matched to a gene; V was cut back by 6 bases and J by 13 bases. CDR3 length: 11 residues. Here the CDR3 DNA reads TGTGCCAGCAGGACGGACAGGGCTCAGTTCTTC. Translation gives CASRTDRAQFF.

The J gene is TRBJ2-5, the V gene TRBV6-6; tentative D call: TRBD1 (6 bases). Germline values: CDR1 MNHNY, CDR2 SVGAGI (reference sequence). The V end was cut by 6 bases, the J end by 2 bases, with 13 bases between. This CDR3 is 14 amino acids long. The CDR3 coding sequence is TGTGCCAGCAGCCACCCCGGACAGCAAGAGACCCAGTACTTC. Its translation is CASSHPGQQETQYF.

The chain uses TRBV20-1 and TRBJ2-3, with unresolved D. Trimming left V 5 bases short and J 6 bases short, with 6 bases between. Per the germline V gene, CDR1 is DFQATT and CDR2 is SNEGSKA (reference sequence). This CDR3 has 10 residues. The DNA of the CDR3 is TGCAGTGCTCCCCTGGATACGCAGTATTTT. This encodes CSAPLDTQYF.

V and J are TRBV6-1 and TRBJ2-5; 8 bases are a match to TRBD2. The trim removed 1 base at V and 4 bases at J, leaving 5 bases unmatched. Per the germline V gene, CDR1 is MNHNS and CDR2 is SASEGT. The CDR3 runs to 15 residues. For the CDR3, the DNA is TGTGCCAGCAGTGAAGTAGCGGGGATTCGAGAGACCCAGTACTTC. As protein: CASSEVAGIRETQYF.

The chain carries TRBV6-6 and TRBJ1-5, with TRBD1 matching over 12 bases. In germline, CDR1 is MNHNY, CDR2 SVGAGI (reference sequence). V trimming: 9 bases; J trimming: 7 bases; junction bases outside the gene matches: 10. The CDR3 consists of 15 residues. CDR3 region: CASYPGQGAGQPQHF. CDR3 sequence (DNA): TGTGCCAGTTATCCGGGACAGGGGGCGGGGCAGCCCCAGCATTTT.

The rearrangement joins TRBV7-9 to TRBJ1-1; D uncertain. The CDR3 extends over 15 amino acids. With 0 bases removed from V and 6 bases from J, the gap between germline ends came to 14 bases. Germline V gene sequence: CDR1 SEHNR, CDR2 FQNEAQ (reference sequence). The chain's CDR3 is CASSLASPQIAEAFF. CDR3 nucleotide sequence: TGTGCCAGCAGCTTAGCGTCCCCACAGATCGCTGAAGCTTTCTTT.

This clone came up a few times. The chain has TRBV6-6 and TRBJ2-7, with unresolved D. V lost 5 bases and J 7 bases, leaving 9 bases between the germline ends. Germline V gene data show CDR1 as MNHNY and CDR2 as SVGAGI (reference sequence). The CDR3 contains 11 residues. CDR3 sequence (DNA): TGTGCCAGCAGTCAACTCGGGGAGCAGTACTTC. As protein: CASSQLGEQYF.

This sequence joins TRBV5-4 and TRBJ2-7, with D possibly being TRBD2 (6 bases). The ends were cut back, 0 bases at V and 5 bases at J, with 12 bases in the middle. CDR1 and CDR2 from the germline V gene are SGHNT and YYREEE (reference sequence). The CDR3 is 14 residues long. The CDR3 loop is CASSLGGGEDEQYF. The DNA of the CDR3 is TGTGCCAGCAGCTTGGGGGGCGGGGAGGACGAGCAGTACTTC. Full variable domain (outside the CDR3, taken from reference TRBV5-4 and TRBJ2-7): ETGVTQSPTHLIKTRGQQVTLRCSSQSGHNTVSWYQQALGQGPQFIFQYYREEENGRGNFPPRFSGLQFPNYSSELNVNALELDDSALYLCASSLGGGEDEQYFGPGTRLTVT.

V usage is TRBV10-3 and J usage is TRBJ1-2; no clear D. V dropped 0 bases and J dropped 2 bases, with 7 bases sitting between them. CDR3 size: 14 residues. In germline, CDR1 is ENHRY, CDR2 SYGVKD. The CDR3 here is CAISESVANYGYTF. DNA for the CDR3: TGTGCCATCAGTGAGTCAGTAGCCAACTATGGCTACACCTTC.

This chain connects TRBV28 to TRBJ2-7; a possible D gene is TRBD1 (6 bases). The CDR3 contains 12 residues. The V gene lost 8 bases and the J gene lost 7 bases, with 15 bases spanning the gap. Germline CDR1 is MDHEN and CDR2 is SYDVKM. The CDR3 DNA is TGTGCCAGCCCCTCCCTCAGGGGTGAGCAGTACTTC. Its translation: CASPSLRGEQYF.

This sequence joins TRBV18 and TRBJ1-1, with 7 bases matching TRBD1. After removal of 6 bases from V and 1 base from J, the junction contained 5 bases not matched to a gene. CDR3 length: 14 residues. Germline V CDR1 and CDR2: KGHSH, LQKENI. Written as DNA, the CDR3 is TGTGCCAGCTCTGGCGGGACAGAGAACACTGAAGCTTTCTTT. It codes for CASSGGTENTEAFF. Using reference TRBV18 and TRBJ1-1 for the parts outside the CDR3, the full variable domain is NAGVMQNPRHLVRRRGQEARLRCSPMKGHSHVYWYRQLPEEGLKFMVYLQKENIIDESGMPKERFSAEFPKEGPSILRIQQVVRGDSAAYFCASSGGTENTEAFFGQGTRLTVV.